The 19 T cell receptor beta chains below were found in one sample sequenced in a study of blood T cells in healthy people across ages. With a J-beta primer mix and a sample-barcoded 5' primer, a second PCR ran roughly 6 to 11 cycles. A single record per CDR3 protein comes from TCRdb applying MiXCR to the 5' RACE reads. This table has hundreds of thousands of distinct CDR3 sequences, more than 25% appearing once. The same data also contributed to another study, on T cells of mothers and their children.

The sequenced sample consisted of blood. These receptors all come from a boy between 5 and 17 years old in good health.

V is TRBV27 and J is TRBJ2-5; 10 bases match TRBD1. The J call is doubtful: the DNA matches TRBJ2-7 better. Per germline, CDR1 MNHEY and CDR2 SMNVEV (reference sequence). The length of the CDR3 is 17 residues. This CDR3 reads CASSLSISGQGYYEQYF. The CDR3 region has the DNA TGTGCCAGCAGTTTATCGATATCGGGACAGGGGTACTACGAGCAGTACTTC.

In this sample, this clonotype turned up once. An end of the junction differs from the germline gene, which may be a read error. The chain recombines TRBV5-1 with TRBJ1-6; 7 nucleotides align to TRBD1. This CDR3 comprises 14 residues. Germline CDR1 is SGHRS and CDR2 is YFSETQ. This CDR3 reads CASSLGAGGSPLHF. The CDR3 region has the DNA TGCGCCAGCAGTTTGGGGGCAGGGGGTTCACCCCTCCACTTT.

This clonotype has a single count. The CDR3 DNA sequence: TGTGCCAGCAGCTCGACCGGGACACCACCGAGGTATGGCTACACCTTC. Translation gives CASSSTGTPPRYGYTF. The V and J genes are TRBV7-9 and TRBJ1-2; the D gene is possibly TRBD1 (6 bases). Looked up from germline, CDR1 is SEHNR and CDR2 is FQNEAQ (reference sequence). This CDR3 comprises 16 residues. V lost 4 bases to trimming and J lost 5 bases, with 20 bases between them.

This chain links TRBV10-2 with TRBJ2-2, with TRBD2 matching over 9 bases. V shed 10 bases, J shed 7 bases, and the junction held 13 bases outside the gene matches. The CDR3 runs to 15 residues. Germline V lookup: CDR1 WSHSY, CDR2 SAAADI. The CDR3 coding sequence is TGCGCCACCCTAAACAGCGGGGGGCGGGACGGGGAGCTGTTTTTT. This translates into CATLNSGGRDGELFF.

Only a few counts were recorded for this clonotype. The junction differs from germline at one of its ends, possibly a read error. This chain connects TRBV12-3 or TRBV12-4 to TRBJ2-5; D is unclear. The CDR3 consists of 13 residues. CDR3 sequence reads: CASSSLIRAPLDF. The CDR3 nucleotides are TGTGCCAGCAGTTCGCTTATAAGGGCCCCTTTGGACTTC.

This clonotype has only a few counts. The gene calls are TRBV15 and TRBJ2-1; D is perhaps TRBD1 or TRBD2 (5 bases each). Trimming stripped 1 base from V and 4 bases from J, with 5 bases between. Germline V gene lookup returns CDR1 LNHNV and CDR2 YYDKDF (reference sequence). This CDR3 comprises 13 residues. CDR3 amino acids: CATSRGGYNEQFF. The CDR3 DNA reads TGTGCCACCAGCAGAGGGGGGTACAATGAGCAGTTCTTC.

The sample holds many counts of this clonotype. The chain carries TRBV7-2 and TRBJ2-4, with 10 bases fitting TRBD2. V gave up 3 bases and J gave up 6 bases; unmatched junction bases: 2. This CDR3 is 14 amino acids long. Looked up from germline, CDR1 is SGHTA and CDR2 is FQGNSA. CDR3 region: CASSFSGGPNIQYF. Here the CDR3 DNA reads TGTGCCAGCAGCTTTAGCGGGGGGCCAAACATTCAGTACTTC.

The rearrangement joins TRBV20-1 to TRBJ1-2; 7 bases fit TRBD1. V lost 5 bases and J lost 7; bases outside the gene matches: 16. Looked up from germline, CDR1 is DFQATT and CDR2 is SNEGSKA (reference sequence). The CDR3 is 15 amino acids. The CDR3 region has the DNA TGCAGTGCTGGGGTGACACGACAGGGATCGTTTGGCTACACCTTC. Its protein is CSAGVTRQGSFGYTF.

Of note for this clonotype: A read error may account for a junction end that differs from germline. The chain uses TRBV4-2 and TRBJ2-1; D is perhaps TRBD1 (5 bases). This CDR3 region has 17 residues. The germline V gene encodes CDR1 LGHNA and CDR2 YNFKEQ. The CDR3 sequence: CVSSQDSQAFGHNEQFF. CDR3 bases: TGTGTCAGCAGCCAAGATTCACAGGCTTTTGGCCACAATGAGCAGTTCTTC.

This clonotype has only a few counts. The chain carries TRBV29-1 and TRBJ1-1; D not resolved. Looked up from germline, CDR1 is SQVTM and CDR2 is ANQGSEA. V was pared by 8 bases and J by 4 bases, with 14 bases between. CDR3 size: 12 residues. In DNA, the CDR3 is TGCAGCCCGACGTTTTCCGGCACTGAAGCTTTCTTT. Translated: CSPTFSGTEAFF. The variable domain in full, completed from reference TRBV29-1 and TRBJ1-1, reads SAVISQKPSRDICQRGTSLTIQCQVDSQVTMMFWYRQQPGQSLTLIATANQGSEATYESGFVIDKFPISRPNLTFSTLTVSNMSPEDSSIYLCSPTFSGTEAFFGQGTRLTVV.

V usage is TRBV5-1 and J usage is TRBJ2-1, with TRBD2 identical over 10 bases. In germline, CDR1 is SGHRS, CDR2 YFSETQ. The V and J ends lost 5 bases and 4 bases, in that order; junction bases with no gene match: 12. The CDR3 is made up of 17 amino acids. The CDR3 reads CASRRVPGTSAYNEQFF. As DNA, the CDR3 is TGCGCCAGCAGAAGAGTACCCGGGACTAGCGCATACAATGAGCAGTTCTTC.

The chain combines TRBV29-1 with TRBJ2-3; TRBD2 matches 7 bases. V lost 1 base and J lost 5; bases outside the gene matches: 6. The CDR3 runs to 14 residues. Germline V lookup: CDR1 SQVTM, CDR2 ANQGSEA. CDR3 in DNA: TGCAGCGTTGAAGGGACTAGTGGGCAAGATACGCAGTATTTT. Encoded protein: CSVEGTSGQDTQYF.

This clonotype was observed a handful of times. The chain recombines TRBV5-1 with TRBJ1-2, with 9 nucleotides matching TRBD1. The germline V gene encodes CDR1 SGHRS and CDR2 YFSETQ. CDR3 size: 16 residues. Unmatched junction bases numbered 15, after V lost 4 bases and J lost 8 bases. CDR3 DNA: TGCGCCAGCAGCAAACCGGGACAGGGACAGGCGGAGGGCTACACCTTC. Translating gives CASSKPGQGQAEGYTF.

The rearrangement joins TRBV6-4 to TRBJ2-7, with no clear D. Germline values: CDR1 MRHNA, CDR2 SNTAGT. Trimming left V 9 bases short and J 0 bases short, with 15 bases between. CDR3 length: 14 residues. The CDR3 region has the DNA TGTGCCAGAACAAAGTCTAGGAGCTCCTACGAGCAGTACTTC. It is translated as CARTKSRSSYEQYF.

The rearrangement links TRBV14 to TRBJ1-1; no reliable D call. Germline CDR1 and CDR2: SGHDN and FVKESK. The CDR3 runs 15 residues. V lost 4 bases and J lost 3, with 15 bases in between. The CDR3 here is CASSPPGLRDTEAFF. CDR3 nucleotides: TGTGCCAGCAGCCCCCCAGGTCTGCGGGACACTGAAGCTTTCTTT.

The chain joins TRBV6-6 to TRBJ2-4; D possibly corresponds to TRBD2 (6 bases). Trimming removed 6 bases from V and 4 bases from J, with 13 bases in between. CDR3 length: 14 residues. Germline V CDR1 and CDR2: MNHNY, SVGAGI (reference sequence). For the CDR3, the DNA is TGTGCCAGCAGCCGACTCCGGGGGAAAAACATTCAGTACTTC. This sequence encodes CASSRLRGKNIQYF.

This clonotype turned up a few times. The J gene is TRBJ2-5, the V gene TRBV29-1; D remains ambiguous. Trimming left V 4 bases short and J 0 bases short, with 3 bases between. The germline CDR1 and CDR2 sequences are SQVTM and ANQGSEA. There are 11 residues in the CDR3. The CDR3 DNA sequence: TGCAGCGTTGGACACCAAGAGACCCAGTACTTC. It is translated as CSVGHQETQYF.

The V gene is TRBV29-1, the J gene TRBJ2-3; 9 bases map to TRBD1. Per the germline V gene, CDR1 is SQVTM and CDR2 is ANQGSEA. CDR3 size: 15 residues. J lost 4 bases, V lost 6 bases, and 11 bases had no gene match. CDR3 residues: CSVVQGAVLADTQYF. In DNA, the CDR3 is TGCAGCGTCGTACAGGGGGCCGTTTTGGCAGATACGCAGTATTTT.

The chain uses TRBV7-2 and TRBJ2-1, with no clear D. Germline V lookup: CDR1 SGHTA, CDR2 FQGNSA. The CDR3 totals 14 residues. Deletions cut 1 base from V and 1 base from J, with 5 bases between. CDR3 DNA: TGTGCCAGCAGCTTAGAACTGTCCTACAATGAGCAGTTCTTC. Protein product: CASSLELSYNEQFF.